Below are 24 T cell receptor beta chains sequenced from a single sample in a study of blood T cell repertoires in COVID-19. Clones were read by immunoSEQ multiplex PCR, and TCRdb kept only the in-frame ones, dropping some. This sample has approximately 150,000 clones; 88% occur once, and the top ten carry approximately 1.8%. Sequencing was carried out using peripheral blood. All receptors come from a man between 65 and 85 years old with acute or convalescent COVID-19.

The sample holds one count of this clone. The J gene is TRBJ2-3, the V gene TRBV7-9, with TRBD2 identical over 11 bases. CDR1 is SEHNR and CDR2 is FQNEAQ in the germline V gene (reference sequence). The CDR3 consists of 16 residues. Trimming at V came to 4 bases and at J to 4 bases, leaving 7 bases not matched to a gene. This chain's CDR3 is CASSYLAGGPPDTQYF. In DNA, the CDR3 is TGTGCCAGCAGCTACTTAGCGGGAGGGCCTCCAGATACGCAGTATTTT.

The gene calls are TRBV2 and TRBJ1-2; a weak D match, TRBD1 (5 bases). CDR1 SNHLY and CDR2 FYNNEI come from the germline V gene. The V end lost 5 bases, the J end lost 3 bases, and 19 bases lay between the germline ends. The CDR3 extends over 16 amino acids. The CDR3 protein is CASSHTPQGEDYGYTF. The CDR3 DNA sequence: TGTGCCAGCAGTCACACCCCCCAAGGGGAAGACTATGGCTACACCTTC.

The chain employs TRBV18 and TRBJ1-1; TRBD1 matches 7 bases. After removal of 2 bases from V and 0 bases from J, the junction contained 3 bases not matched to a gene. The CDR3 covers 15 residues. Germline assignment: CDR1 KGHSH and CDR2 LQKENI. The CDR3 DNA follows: TGTGCCAGCTCACCAGGGACAGCAGTGAACACTGAAGCTTTCTTT. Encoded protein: CASSPGTAVNTEAFF.

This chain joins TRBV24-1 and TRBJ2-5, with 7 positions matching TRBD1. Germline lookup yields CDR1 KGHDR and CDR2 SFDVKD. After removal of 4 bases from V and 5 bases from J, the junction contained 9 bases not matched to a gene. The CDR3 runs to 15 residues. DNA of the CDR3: TGTGCCACCAGTGACCCCTTACAGGGGTCGGAGACCCAGTACTTC. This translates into CATSDPLQGSETQYF.

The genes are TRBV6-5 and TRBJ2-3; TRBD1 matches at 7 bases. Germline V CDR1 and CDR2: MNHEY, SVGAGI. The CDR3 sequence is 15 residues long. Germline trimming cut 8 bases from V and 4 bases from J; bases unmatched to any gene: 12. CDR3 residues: CASGQTGNGPDTQYF. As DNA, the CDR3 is TGTGCCAGCGGACAGACAGGGAACGGCCCAGATACGCAGTATTTT.

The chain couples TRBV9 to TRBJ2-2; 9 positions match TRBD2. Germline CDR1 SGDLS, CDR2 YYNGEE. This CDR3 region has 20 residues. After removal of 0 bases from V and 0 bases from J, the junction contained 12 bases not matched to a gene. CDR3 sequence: CASSVAWRVAGASNTGELFF. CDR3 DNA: TGTGCCAGCAGCGTAGCGTGGAGGGTAGCGGGAGCTTCGAACACCGGGGAGCTGTTTTTT.

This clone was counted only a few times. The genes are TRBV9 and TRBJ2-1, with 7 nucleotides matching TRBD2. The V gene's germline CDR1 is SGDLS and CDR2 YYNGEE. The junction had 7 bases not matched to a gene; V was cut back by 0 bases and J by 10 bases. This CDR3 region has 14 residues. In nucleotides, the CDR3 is TGTGCCAGCAGCGTAGATACAGCGGGACGAGAGCAGTTCTTC. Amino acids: CASSVDTAGREQFF. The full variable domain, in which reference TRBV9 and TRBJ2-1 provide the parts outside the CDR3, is DSGVTQTPKHLITATGQRVTLRCSPRSGDLSVYWYQQSLDQGLQFLIQYYNGEERAKGNILERFSAQQFPDLHSELNLSSLELGDSALYFCASSVDTAGREQFFGPGTRLTVL.

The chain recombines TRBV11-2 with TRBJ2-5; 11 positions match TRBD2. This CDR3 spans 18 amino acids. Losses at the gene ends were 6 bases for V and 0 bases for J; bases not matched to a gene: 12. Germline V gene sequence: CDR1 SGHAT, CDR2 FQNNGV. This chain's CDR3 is CASSSIEGGLADQETQYF. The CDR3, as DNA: TGTGCCAGCAGTTCAATTGAGGGGGGACTAGCGGACCAAGAGACCCAGTACTTC.

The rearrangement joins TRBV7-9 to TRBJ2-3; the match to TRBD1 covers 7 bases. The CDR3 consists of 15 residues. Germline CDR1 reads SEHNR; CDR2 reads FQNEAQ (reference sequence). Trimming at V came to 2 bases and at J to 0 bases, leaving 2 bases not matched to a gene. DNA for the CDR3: TGTGCCAGCAGCTTAATGACAGGGAGCACAGATACGCAGTATTTT. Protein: CASSLMTGSTDTQYF.

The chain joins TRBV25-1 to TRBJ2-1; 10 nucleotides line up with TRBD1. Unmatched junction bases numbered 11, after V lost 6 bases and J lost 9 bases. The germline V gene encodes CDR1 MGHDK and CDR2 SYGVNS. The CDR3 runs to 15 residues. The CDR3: CASRPGTGVSGEQFF. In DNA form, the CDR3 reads TGTGCCAGCAGGCCCGGGACAGGGGTTTCGGGTGAGCAGTTCTTC.

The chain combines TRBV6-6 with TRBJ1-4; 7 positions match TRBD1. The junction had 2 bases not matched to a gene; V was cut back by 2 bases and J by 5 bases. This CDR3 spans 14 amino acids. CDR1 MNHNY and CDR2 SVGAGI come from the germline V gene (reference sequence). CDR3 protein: CASSYGTENEKLFF. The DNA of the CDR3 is TGTGCCAGCAGTTACGGGACAGAAAATGAAAAACTGTTTTTT.

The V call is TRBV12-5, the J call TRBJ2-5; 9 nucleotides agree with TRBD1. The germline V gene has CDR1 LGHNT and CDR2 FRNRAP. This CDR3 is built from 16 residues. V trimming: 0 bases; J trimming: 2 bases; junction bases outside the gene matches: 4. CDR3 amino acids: CASGLVLGQGQETQYF. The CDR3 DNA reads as TGTGCTAGTGGTTTGGTACTGGGACAGGGACAAGAGACCCAGTACTTC. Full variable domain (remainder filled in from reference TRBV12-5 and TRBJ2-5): DARVTQTPRHKVTEMGQEVTMRCQPILGHNTVFWYRQTMMQGLELLAYFRNRAPLDDSGMPKDRFSAEMPDATLATLKIQPSEPRDSAVYFCASGLVLGQGQETQYFGPGTRLLVL.

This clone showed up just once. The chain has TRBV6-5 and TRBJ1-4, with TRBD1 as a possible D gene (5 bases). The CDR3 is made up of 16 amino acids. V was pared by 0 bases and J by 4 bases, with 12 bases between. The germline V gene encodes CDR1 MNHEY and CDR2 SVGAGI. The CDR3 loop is CASSYSLTDLNEKLFF. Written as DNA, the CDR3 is TGTGCCAGCAGTTACTCGTTGACAGATCTTAATGAAAAACTGTTTTTT.

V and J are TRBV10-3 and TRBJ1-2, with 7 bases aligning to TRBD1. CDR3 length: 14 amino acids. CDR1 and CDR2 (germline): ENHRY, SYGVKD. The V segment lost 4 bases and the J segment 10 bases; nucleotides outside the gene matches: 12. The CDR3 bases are TGTGCCATCAGTGCGGAGTCGACAGGGCCCCACTACACCTTC. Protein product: CAISAESTGPHYTF.

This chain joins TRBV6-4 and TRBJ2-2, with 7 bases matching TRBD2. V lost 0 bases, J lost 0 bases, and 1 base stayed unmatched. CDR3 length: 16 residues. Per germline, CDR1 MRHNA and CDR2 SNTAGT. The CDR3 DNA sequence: TGTGCCAGCAGTGACTCAGGGACTACGAACACCGGGGAGCTGTTTTTT. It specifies CASSDSGTTNTGELFF.

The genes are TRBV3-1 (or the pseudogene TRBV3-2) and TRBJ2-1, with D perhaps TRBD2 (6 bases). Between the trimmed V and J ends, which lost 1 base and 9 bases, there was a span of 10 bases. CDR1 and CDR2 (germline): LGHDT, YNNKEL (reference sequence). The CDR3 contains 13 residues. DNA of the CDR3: TGTGCCAGCAGCCAAGCTGTGGGGGGTGAGCAGTTCTTC. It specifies CASSQAVGGEQFF.

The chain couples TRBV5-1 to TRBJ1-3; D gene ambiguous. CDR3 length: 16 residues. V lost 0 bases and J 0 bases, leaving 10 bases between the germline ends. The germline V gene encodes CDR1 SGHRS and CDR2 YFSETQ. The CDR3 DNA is TGCGCCAGCAGCTTGGATTTAGCCATCTCTGGAAACACCATATATTTT. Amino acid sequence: CASSLDLAISGNTIYF. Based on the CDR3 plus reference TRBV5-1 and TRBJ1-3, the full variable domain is KAGVTQTPRYLIKTRGQQVTLSCSPISGHRSVSWYQQTPGQGLQFLFEYFSETQRNKGNFPGRFSGRQFSNSRSEMNVSTLELGDSALYLCASSLDLAISGNTIYFGEGSWLTVV.

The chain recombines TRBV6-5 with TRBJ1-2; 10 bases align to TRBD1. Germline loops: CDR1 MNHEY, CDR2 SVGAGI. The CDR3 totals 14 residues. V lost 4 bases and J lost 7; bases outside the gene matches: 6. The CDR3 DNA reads TGTGCCAGCAGTTCCGGGGACAGGGGACGTGGCTACACCTTC. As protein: CASSSGDRGRGYTF.

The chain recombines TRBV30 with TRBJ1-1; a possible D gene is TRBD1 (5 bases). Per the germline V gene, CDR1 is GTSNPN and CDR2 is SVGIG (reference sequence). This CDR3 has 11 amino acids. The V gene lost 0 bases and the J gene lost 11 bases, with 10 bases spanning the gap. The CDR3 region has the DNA TGTGCCTGGAGTGTGGGGCCGAAGGCTTTCTTT. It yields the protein CAWSVGPKAFF. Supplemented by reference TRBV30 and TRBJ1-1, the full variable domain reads SQTIHQWPATLVQPVGSPLSLECTVEGTSNPNLYWYRQAAGRGLQLLFYSVGIGQISSEVPQNLSASRPQDRQFILSSKKLLLSDSGFYLCAWSVGPKAFFGQGTRLTVV.

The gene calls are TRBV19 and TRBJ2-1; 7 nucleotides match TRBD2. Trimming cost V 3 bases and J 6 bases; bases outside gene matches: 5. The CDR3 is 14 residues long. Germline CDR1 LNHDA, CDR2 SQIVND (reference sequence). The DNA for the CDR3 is TGTGCCAGTAGTATGGGCGGGAGCCGCAATGAGCAGTTCTTC. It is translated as CASSMGGSRNEQFF.

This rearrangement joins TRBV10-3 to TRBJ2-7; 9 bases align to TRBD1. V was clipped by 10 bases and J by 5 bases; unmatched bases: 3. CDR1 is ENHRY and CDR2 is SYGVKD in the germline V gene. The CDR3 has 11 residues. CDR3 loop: CATGQGNEQYF. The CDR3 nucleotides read TGTGCCACAGGACAGGGGAACGAGCAGTACTTC.

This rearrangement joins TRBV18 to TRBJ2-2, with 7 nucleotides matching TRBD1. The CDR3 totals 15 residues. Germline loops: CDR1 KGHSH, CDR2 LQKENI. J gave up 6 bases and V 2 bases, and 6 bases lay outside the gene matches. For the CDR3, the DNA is TGTGCCAGCTCACCATCGGGACAGCGCCCCGGGGAGCTGTTTTTT. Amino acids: CASSPSGQRPGELFF.

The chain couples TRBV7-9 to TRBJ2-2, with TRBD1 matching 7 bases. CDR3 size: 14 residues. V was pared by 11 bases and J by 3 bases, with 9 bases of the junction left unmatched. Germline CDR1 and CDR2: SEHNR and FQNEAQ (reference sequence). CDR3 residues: CAGKQGWDTGELFF. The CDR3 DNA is TGTGCCGGCAAACAGGGGTGGGACACCGGGGAGCTGTTTTTT.

For the CDR3, the DNA is TGTGCCAGCAGTCGGGGACAGGGGGCAGCTGGCTACACCTTC. Amino acid sequence: CASSRGQGAAGYTF. The chain joins TRBV6-5 to TRBJ1-2; 12 bases are a match to TRBD1. CDR3 size: 14 residues. CDR1 is MNHEY, CDR2 SVGAGI, per germline. J was trimmed by 7 bases and V by 5 bases; bases with no gene match: 5.